These 20 T cell receptor beta chains were all obtained from the same sample, sequenced in a study of blood T cell repertoires in COVID-19. Produced via immunoSEQ multiplex PCR; TCRdb's table is partial and in-frame only. This table holds about 120,000 clones, roughly 82% found once. The sample comprised peripheral blood. These TCRs come from a human donor in a cohort sampled during active COVID-19.

The chain is built from TRBV7-9 and TRBJ1-6; 9 nucleotides agree with TRBD1. Unmatched junction bases numbered 15, after V lost 4 bases and J lost 5 bases. The CDR3 extends over 19 amino acids. CDR1 is SEHNR, CDR2 FQNEAQ, per germline (reference sequence). CDR3 in amino acids: CASSSSRTGALGNNSPLHF. The CDR3 DNA sequence: TGTGCCAGCAGCTCCAGCCGGACAGGGGCCCTGGGCAATAATTCACCCCTCCACTTT.

This clone came up once. This sequence joins TRBV5-6 and TRBJ2-5, with 7 bases fitting TRBD2. Germline trimming cut 5 bases from V and 0 bases from J; bases unmatched to any gene: 4. This CDR3 is built from 14 residues. Looked up from germline, CDR1 is SGHDT and CDR2 is YYEEEE. The CDR3 DNA follows: TGTGCCAGCAGGTTGCGGGGGTACCAAGAGACCCAGTACTTC. The encoded protein is CASRLRGYQETQYF.

The chain couples TRBV5-1 to TRBJ2-3; TRBD1 agrees at 10 bases. V lost 4 bases to trimming and J lost 0 bases; unmatched junction nucleotides: 11. The CDR3 is made up of 18 amino acids. Germline V gene sequence: CDR1 SGHRS, CDR2 YFSETQ. DNA for the CDR3: TGCGCCAGCAGCCTGGGACAGGGGTTCGCGGGGAGCACAGATACGCAGTATTTT. Residues: CASSLGQGFAGSTDTQYF.

The chain uses TRBV4-1 and TRBJ2-5; TRBD2 aligns across 13 bases. With V trimmed by 0 bases and J by 1 base, 14 bases remained unmatched. Per germline, CDR1 MGHRA and CDR2 YSYEKL. The CDR3 extends over 21 amino acids. The CDR3 here is CASSQDIMLSGLAGVQETQYF. The CDR3 DNA reads as TGCGCCAGCAGCCAAGACATTATGTTGAGCGGACTAGCGGGGGTCCAAGAGACCCAGTACTTC.

The gene calls are TRBV7-9 and TRBJ1-1, with 9 bases lining up with TRBD1. The germline V gene has CDR1 SEHNR and CDR2 FQNEAQ (reference sequence). This CDR3 contains 15 residues. V shed 5 bases and J 5 bases; nucleotides not matched to a gene: 9. This chain's CDR3 is CASSPFPGQGTEAFF. Written as DNA, the CDR3 is TGTGCCAGCAGCCCATTTCCGGGACAGGGAACTGAAGCTTTCTTT.

The V and J genes are TRBV29-1 and TRBJ2-7; 9 bases match TRBD1. The CDR3 spans 13 residues. With V trimmed by 7 bases and J by 6 bases, 10 bases remained unmatched. The germline CDR1 and CDR2 sequences are SQVTM and ANQGSEA. CDR3 region: CSGRPGQGGEQYF. The CDR3 DNA reads TGCAGCGGTAGACCGGGACAGGGAGGCGAGCAGTACTTC.

The V gene is TRBV3-1 (or the pseudogene TRBV3-2), the J gene TRBJ1-4, with TRBD1 matching over 7 bases. This CDR3 has 13 amino acids. Germline CDR1 is LGHDT and CDR2 is YNNKEL (reference sequence). Unmatched junction bases numbered 1, after V lost 4 bases and J lost 5 bases. The CDR3 nucleotides read TGTGCCAGCAGCCGACAGGGAAATGAAAAACTGTTTTTT. It translates to CASSRQGNEKLFF.

The V and J genes are TRBV5-1 and TRBJ2-2; TRBD1 agrees at 8 bases. Germline trimming cut 1 base from V and 2 bases from J; bases unmatched to any gene: 4. The germline CDR1 and CDR2 sequences are SGHRS and YFSETQ. The CDR3 is 16 residues long. The CDR3 bases are TGCGCCAGCAGCTTGAGCAGGGGGCCTAACACCGGGGAGCTGTTTTTT. It is translated as CASSLSRGPNTGELFF. Filled out from reference TRBV5-1 and TRBJ2-2, the complete variable domain reads KAGVTQTPRYLIKTRGQQVTLSCSPISGHRSVSWYQQTPGQGLQFLFEYFSETQRNKGNFPGRFSGRQFSNSRSEMNVSTLELGDSALYLCASSLSRGPNTGELFFGEGSRLTVL.

The CDR3 DNA is TGTGCCAGCAGCTTGGATACAGGGACGAACACTGAAGCTTTCTTT. As protein: CASSLDTGTNTEAFF. The J gene is TRBJ1-1, the V gene TRBV5-4; a weak D match, TRBD1 (6 bases). The CDR3 length is 15 residues. The V gene's germline CDR1 is SGHNT and CDR2 YYREEE (reference sequence). Between the trimmed V and J ends, which lost 0 bases and 1 base, there was a span of 10 bases.

The gene calls are TRBV11-2 and TRBJ2-1; 12 bases are a match to TRBD2. The CDR3 is 17 residues long. Germline V CDR1 and CDR2: SGHAT, FQNNGV. V lost 4 bases, J lost 4 bases, and 8 bases stayed unmatched. For the CDR3, the DNA is TGTGCCAGCAGCTCCCTTCGGACTAGCGGGGATTACAATGAGCAGTTCTTC. This codes for CASSSLRTSGDYNEQFF.

The chain carries TRBV18 and TRBJ2-5; D is possibly TRBD1 (6 bases). CDR3 size: 16 residues. CDR1 and CDR2 from the germline V gene are KGHSH and LQKENI. Trimming cost V 0 bases and J 1 base, with 12 bases left between them. Here the CDR3 reads CASSPPGRGGQETQYF. The CDR3 DNA reads TGTGCCAGCTCACCACCGGGCAGGGGCGGCCAAGAGACCCAGTACTTC.

This clone occurred once. This sequence joins TRBV7-8 and TRBJ2-1; D unclear. Germline lookup yields CDR1 SGHVS and CDR2 FQNEAQ. This CDR3 has 14 residues. The ends were cut back, 0 bases at V and 2 bases at J, with 5 bases in the middle. The DNA of the CDR3 is TGTGCCAGCAGCTTAGCCGTCCCCTACAATGAGCAGTTCTTC. Translation: CASSLAVPYNEQFF.

This clone appeared a few times. The chain carries TRBV7-9 and TRBJ2-1; unclear D gene. Germline V gives CDR1 SEHNR, CDR2 FQNEAQ (reference sequence). The V and J ends lost 3 bases and 5 bases respectively, with 14 bases between them. CDR3 length: 15 amino acids. The CDR3 loop reads CASSFSLVRDNEQFF. In DNA form, the CDR3 reads TGTGCCAGCAGCTTCTCATTGGTTCGGGACAATGAGCAGTTCTTC.

This chain joins TRBV9 and TRBJ2-5; 9 bases line up with TRBD1. The junction had 3 bases not matched to a gene; V was cut back by 2 bases and J by 4 bases. The germline V gene has CDR1 SGDLS and CDR2 YYNGEE. The CDR3 runs 14 residues. In nucleotides, the CDR3 is TGTGCCAGCAGCGTGGGACAGGGTATAGAGACCCAGTACTTC. Amino acids: CASSVGQGIETQYF.

The chain employs TRBV3-1 (or the pseudogene TRBV3-2) and TRBJ1-1; TRBD1 might be the D (6 bases). Germline CDR1 is LGHDT and CDR2 is YNNKEL (reference sequence). The CDR3 runs 14 residues. Between the trimmed V and J ends, which lost 0 bases and 1 base, there was a span of 6 bases. Written as DNA, the CDR3 is TGTGCCAGCAGCCAAGAACAGGGGAACACTGAAGCTTTCTTT. This codes for CASSQEQGNTEAFF.

As DNA, the CDR3 is TGTGCCAGCAGCCAGACGGACAGGGCGTCCGAGCAGTACTTC. The encoded protein is CASSQTDRASEQYF. V and J are TRBV3-1 (or the pseudogene TRBV3-2) and TRBJ2-7, with TRBD1 identical over 8 bases. V lost 3 bases to trimming and J lost 6 bases; unmatched junction nucleotides: 7. This CDR3 comprises 14 residues. Per the germline V gene, CDR1 is LGHDT and CDR2 is YNNKEL (reference sequence).

The rearrangement joins TRBV5-5 to TRBJ2-6; no definite D call. Germline CDR1 SGHKS, CDR2 YYEKEE (reference sequence). V was clipped by 0 bases and J by 0 bases, with 4 bases between them. The CDR3 spans 15 residues. CDR3 amino acids: CASSLAGSGANVLTF. In DNA, the CDR3 is TGTGCCAGCAGCTTGGCAGGCTCTGGGGCCAACGTCCTGACTTTC.

Only one count was recorded for this clone. The chain joins TRBV7-2 to TRBJ2-7; D remains unclear. The germline V gene encodes CDR1 SGHTA and CDR2 FQGNSA. This CDR3 spans 13 amino acids. The germline V and J ends were trimmed by 4 bases and 4 bases, with 11 bases remaining between them. The CDR3 coding sequence is TGTGCCAGCAGCTCGAGAAGCTCATACGAGCAGTACTTC. This encodes CASSSRSSYEQYF. The full variable domain, with the rest looked up from reference TRBV7-2 and TRBJ2-7, is GAGVSQSPSNKVTEKGKDVELRCDPISGHTALYWYRQSLGQGLEFLIYFQGNSAPDKSGLPSDRFSAERTGGSVSTLTIQRTQQEDSAVYLCASSSRSSYEQYFGPGTRLTVT.

The V and J genes are TRBV13 and TRBJ2-6; 7 bases fit TRBD1. Unmatched junction bases numbered 4, after V lost 5 bases and J lost 0 bases. CDR1 is PRHDT, CDR2 FYEKMQ, per germline (reference sequence). The CDR3 covers 16 residues. Here the CDR3 reads CASSVTGDSGANVLTF. Written as DNA, the CDR3 is TGTGCCAGCAGCGTCACAGGGGACTCTGGGGCCAACGTCCTGACTTTC.

The V and J genes are TRBV7-8 and TRBJ2-3; 10 positions match TRBD2. The junction had 12 bases not matched to a gene; V was cut back by 6 bases and J by 6 bases. CDR1 SGHVS and CDR2 FQNEAQ come from the germline V gene. The CDR3 is 16 residues long. The chain's CDR3 is CASSPKAGGPSDTQYF. The CDR3 region has the DNA TGTGCCAGCAGTCCCAAAGCGGGGGGGCCGAGTGATACGCAGTATTTT. Together with reference TRBV7-8 and TRBJ2-3, the CDR3 gives the full variable domain: GAGVSQSPRYKVAKRGQDVALRCDPISGHVSLFWYQQALGQGPEFLTYFQNEAQLDKSGLPSDRFFAERPEGSVSTLKIQRTQQEDSAVYLCASSPKAGGPSDTQYFGPGTRLTVL.